This T cell receptor beta chain was sequenced in a study of control samples from healthy donors and cancer patients. TCRdb's table, derived via immunoSEQ multiplex PCR, lists solely in-frame clones and lacks some. Of around 110,000 clones in the sample, roughly 93% were seen once. Germline V gene data show CDR1 as MNHEY and CDR2 as SVGAGI. Trimming cost V 10 bases and J 4 bases; bases outside gene matches: 6. This CDR3 has 13 amino acids. The chain has TRBV6-5 and TRBJ1-2, with 10 bases aligning to TRBD1. This receptor was taken from a man aged 30 to 45 in good health. The material sequenced was blood. The CDR3 bases are TGTGCCACCGTGACAGGGGGCAGCTATGGCTACACCTTC. Its translation: CATVTGGSYGYTF.